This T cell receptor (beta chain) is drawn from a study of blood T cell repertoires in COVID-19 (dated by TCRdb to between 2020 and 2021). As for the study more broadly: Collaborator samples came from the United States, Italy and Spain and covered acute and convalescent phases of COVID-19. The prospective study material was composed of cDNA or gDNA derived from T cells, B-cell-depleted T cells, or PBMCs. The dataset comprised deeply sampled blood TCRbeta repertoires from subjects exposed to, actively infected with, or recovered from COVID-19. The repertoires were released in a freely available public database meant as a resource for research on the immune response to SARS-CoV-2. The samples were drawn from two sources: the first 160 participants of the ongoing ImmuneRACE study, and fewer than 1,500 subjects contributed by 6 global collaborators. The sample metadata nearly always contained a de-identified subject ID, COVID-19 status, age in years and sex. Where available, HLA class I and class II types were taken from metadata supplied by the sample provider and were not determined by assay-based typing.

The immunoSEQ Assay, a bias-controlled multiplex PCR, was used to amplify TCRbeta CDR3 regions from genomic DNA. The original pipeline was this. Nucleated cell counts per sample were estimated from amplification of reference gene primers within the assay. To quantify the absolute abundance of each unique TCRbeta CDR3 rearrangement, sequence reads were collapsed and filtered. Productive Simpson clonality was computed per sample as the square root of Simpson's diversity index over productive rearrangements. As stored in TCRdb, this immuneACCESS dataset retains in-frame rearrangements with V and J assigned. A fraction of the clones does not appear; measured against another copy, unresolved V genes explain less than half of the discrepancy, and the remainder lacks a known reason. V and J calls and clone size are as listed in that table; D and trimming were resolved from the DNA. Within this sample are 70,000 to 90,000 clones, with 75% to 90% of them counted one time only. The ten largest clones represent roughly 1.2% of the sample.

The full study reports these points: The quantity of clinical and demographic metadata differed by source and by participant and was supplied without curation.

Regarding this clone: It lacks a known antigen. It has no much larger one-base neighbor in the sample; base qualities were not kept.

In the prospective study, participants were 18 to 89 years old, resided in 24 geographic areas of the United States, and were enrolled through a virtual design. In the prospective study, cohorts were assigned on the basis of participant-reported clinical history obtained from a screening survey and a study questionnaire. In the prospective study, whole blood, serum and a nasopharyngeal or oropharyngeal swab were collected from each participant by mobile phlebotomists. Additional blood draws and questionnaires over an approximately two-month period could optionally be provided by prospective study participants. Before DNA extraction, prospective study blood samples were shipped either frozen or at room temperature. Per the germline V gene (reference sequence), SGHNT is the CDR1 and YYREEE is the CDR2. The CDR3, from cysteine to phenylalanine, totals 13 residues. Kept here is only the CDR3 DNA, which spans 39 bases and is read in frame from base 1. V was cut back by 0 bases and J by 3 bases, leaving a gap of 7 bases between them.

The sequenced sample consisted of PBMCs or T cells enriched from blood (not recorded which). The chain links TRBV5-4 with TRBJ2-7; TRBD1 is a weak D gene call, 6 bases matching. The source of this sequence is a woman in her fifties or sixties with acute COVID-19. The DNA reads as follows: TGTGCCAGCAGCTTGGGGGGGCGCTACGAGCAGTACTTC. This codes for CASSLGGRYEQYF.